This TCR beta chain was identified in a study of OX40 agonist ivuxolimab in advanced cancers. Study information: Subjects had a mean age of roughly 60 years, with a range of about 23 to 79; around 80% were male. Study observations and caveats: Circulating CD4+ and CD8+ T cells showed clonal expansion by week 6 at 0.1 to 3.0 mg/kg. In CD8+ T cells, expanded clones were on average more numerous than in CD4+.

In germline, CDR1 is SGDLS, CDR2 YYNGEE. Trimming took 5 bases from V and 3 from J, leaving 24 bases between them. The CDR3 runs to 18 residues. Produced via immunoSEQ multiplex PCR; TCRdb's table is partial and in-frame only. The sample has some 71,000 clones, approximately 88% seen once. Note on this clone: Its cognate antigen is unknown.

Here the sequenced sample was CD4+ or CD8+ T cells sorted from blood, taken in a trial of the OX40 agonist ivuxolimab. The TCR comes from an adult with an advanced solid tumor such as melanoma, head and neck, liver or kidney cancer. The J gene is TRBJ2-1, the V gene TRBV9; possibly TRBD1 for D (6 bases). The chain's CDR3 is CASSKGDRSRWSYNEQFF. The CDR3 DNA is TGTGCCAGCAGTAAGGGGGACCGTAGCAGGTGGAGCTACAATGAGCAGTTCTTC.